This entry lists 16 T cell receptor beta chains sequenced from one sample in a study of identical twins listed by TCRdb under 2016. The library was produced with 5' RACE. The reads were generated on an Illumina HiSeq 2000. In-frame beta chains were kept once TCRdb had trimmed the public reads at Q25 with fastp and called clones with MiXCR. Every CDR3 protein is listed once, alongside the most common genes and DNA of its rows. For this sample the table gives under 800,000 distinct CDR3 sequences, of which around 20% were detected only once. The ten biggest clones cover approximately 4.3% of the sample. This sample was shared with a second study, whose subject was T cells expressing NK-cell markers.

Sequenced material: PBMCs. The receptors were sampled from a woman aged 18-29 years in good health.

This clonotype was counted only a few times. The gene calls are TRBV5-1 and TRBJ2-7, with D possibly being TRBD2 (5 bases). Germline CDR1 and CDR2: SGHRS and YFSETQ. Trimming removed 0 bases at V and 2 bases at J, with 12 bases between. CDR3 length: 15 amino acids. DNA of the CDR3: TGCGCCAGCAGCTTGGCCATGGGAGACGCCTACGAGCAGTACTTC. This codes for CASSLAMGDAYEQYF.

This clonotype has ten or more counts. The chain combines TRBV12-3 or TRBV12-4 with TRBJ2-1; possibly TRBD1 or TRBD2 for D (8 bases each). CDR3 length: 15 residues. Trimming took off 10 bases at V and 7 bases at J, with 23 bases between the two ends. The CDR3, as DNA: TGTGCCACTTCTCGGGGGGGGACAGGCAAGAATGAGCAGTTCTTC. Translating it yields CATSRGGTGKNEQFF.

This clonotype has just a few counts. This chain links TRBV12-3 or TRBV12-4 with TRBJ1-1, with D unresolved. V was trimmed by 2 bases and J by 6 bases, leaving 7 bases between them. CDR3 length equals 12 residues. The CDR3 reads CASSLFSPEAFF. The CDR3 nucleotides read TGTGCCAGCAGTTTATTCTCCCCTGAAGCTTTCTTT.

This clonotype was detected a few times. V and J are TRBV4-2 and TRBJ2-3; D remains ambiguous. The germline CDR1 and CDR2 sequences are LGHNA and YNFKEQ. V was shortened by 0 bases and J by 4 bases, with 5 bases between the two germline ends. The CDR3 runs 13 residues. CDR3 region: CASSQDGPDTQYF. The CDR3 DNA is TGTGCCAGCAGCCAAGATGGTCCAGATACGCAGTATTTT.

The chain uses TRBV30 and TRBJ2-7, with D uncertain. CDR1 is GTSNPN, CDR2 SVGIG, per germline (reference sequence). The V end lost 4 bases, the J end lost 0 bases, and 7 bases lay between the germline ends. CDR3 length equals 12 residues. Written as DNA, the CDR3 is TGTGCCTGGATCACAGTCTCCTACGAGCAGTACTTC. It is translated as CAWITVSYEQYF.

This chain connects TRBV11-2 to TRBJ1-5, with D unclear. Trimming removed 3 bases from V and 5 bases from J, with 8 bases in between. This CDR3 region has 13 residues. Germline V gives CDR1 SGHAT, CDR2 FQNNGV. CDR3 sequence (DNA): TGTGCCAGCAGCTTGCCCGGAGATCAGCCCCAGCATTTT. Its protein is CASSLPGDQPQHF.

The V call is TRBV5-6, the J call TRBJ1-1; D unresolved. Trimming stripped 2 bases from V and 13 bases from J, with 18 bases between. Per germline, CDR1 SGHDT and CDR2 YYEEEE. The length of the CDR3 is 13 residues. CDR3 DNA: TGTGCCAGCAGCTTACGGGCAGCCGATCTATTTTTCTTT. Translated, it gives CASSLRAADLFFF.

This chain uses TRBV7-6 with TRBJ2-7; tentatively, D is TRBD2 (6 bases). CDR1 and CDR2 from the germline V gene are SGHVS and FNYEAQ. V dropped 0 bases and J dropped 2 bases, with 14 bases sitting between them. The CDR3 contains 16 residues. CDR3 nucleotides: TGTGCCAGCAGCTTAGCGCGAGGCGGGGATGCCTACGAGCAGTACTTC. Amino acid sequence: CASSLARGGDAYEQYF.

The chain employs TRBV15 and TRBJ2-2; tentative D call: TRBD1 (6 bases). The CDR3 has 15 residues. CDR1 and CDR2 from the germline V gene are LNHNV and YYDKDF (reference sequence). The germline V and J ends were trimmed by 5 bases and 1 base, with 11 bases remaining between them. The CDR3 nucleotides are TGTGCCACCAGCGTACCGGGACAGAACACCGGGGAGCTGTTTTTT. Encoded protein: CATSVPGQNTGELFF.

This clonotype was found many times. The gene calls are TRBV6-2 or TRBV6-3 and TRBJ2-1; D not resolved. Trimming left V 8 bases short and J 0 bases short, with 8 bases between. From germline, CDR1 is MNHEY and CDR2 SVGEGT. This CDR3 contains 13 residues. The CDR3 region is CASESSSYNEQFF. The CDR3 nucleotides read TGTGCCAGCGAGAGTAGCTCCTACAATGAGCAGTTCTTC.

This chain joins TRBV20-1 and TRBJ2-3; 7 nucleotides line up with TRBD2. CDR3 length: 14 amino acids. V trimming: 4 bases; J trimming: 0 bases; junction bases outside the gene matches: 4. Germline V lookup: CDR1 DFQATT, CDR2 SNEGSKA (reference sequence). CDR3 protein: CSATQAGSTDTQYF. The CDR3 DNA reads as TGCAGTGCTACTCAAGCGGGAAGCACAGATACGCAGTATTTT.

This rearrangement joins TRBV7-2 to TRBJ2-1; TRBD2 aligns across 9 bases. From germline, CDR1 is SGHTA and CDR2 FQGNSA. The CDR3 has 17 amino acids. After removal of 2 bases from V and 4 bases from J, the junction contained 9 bases not matched to a gene. The CDR3 here is CASSLSPRLAGYNEQFF. CDR3 in DNA: TGTGCCAGCAGCTTATCCCCCCGGCTAGCGGGATACAATGAGCAGTTCTTC.

This clonotype has only a few counts. The chain combines TRBV6-1 with TRBJ2-7; 9 nucleotides align to TRBD1. This CDR3 is built from 15 residues. Germline assignment: CDR1 MNHNS and CDR2 SASEGT. V lost 6 bases and J lost 1; bases outside the gene matches: 7. The CDR3 sequence is CASSPRDRVSYEQYF. The CDR3 coding sequence is TGTGCCAGCAGCCCCCGGGACAGGGTTTCCTACGAGCAGTACTTC.

There are a few counts of this clonotype. The chain couples TRBV20-1 to TRBJ2-7; 14 bases agree with TRBD2. This CDR3 region has 15 residues. Losses at the gene ends were 6 bases for V and 5 bases for J; bases not matched to a gene: 9. CDR1 and CDR2 (germline): DFQATT, SNEGSKA (reference sequence). In DNA form, the CDR3 reads TGCAGTGCCCTGACTAGCGGGAGGGCTAGGAACGAGCAGTACTTC. Amino acids: CSALTSGRARNEQYF.

V usage is TRBV4-1 and J usage is TRBJ2-3; D may match TRBD1 or TRBD2 (6 bases each). Germline V gene data show CDR1 as MGHRA and CDR2 as YSYEKL. V gave up 0 bases and J gave up 4 bases, with 11 bases separating them. The CDR3 consists of 15 residues. The CDR3 DNA sequence: TGCGCCAGCAGCCAAGAGGGAAGGGGGGCAGATACGCAGTATTTT. Its translation: CASSQEGRGADTQYF.

In this sample, this clonotype turned up once. The rearrangement uses TRBV18 and TRBJ2-7; unclear D gene. The CDR3 loop spans 14 amino acids. Trimming shortened V by 2 bases and J by 5 bases, and 13 bases separated the two germline ends. Germline V gene sequence: CDR1 KGHSH, CDR2 LQKENI. The CDR3 reads CASSPTRLPDEQYF. The CDR3 DNA reads as TGTGCCAGCTCACCAACTCGGCTGCCGGACGAGCAGTACTTC.